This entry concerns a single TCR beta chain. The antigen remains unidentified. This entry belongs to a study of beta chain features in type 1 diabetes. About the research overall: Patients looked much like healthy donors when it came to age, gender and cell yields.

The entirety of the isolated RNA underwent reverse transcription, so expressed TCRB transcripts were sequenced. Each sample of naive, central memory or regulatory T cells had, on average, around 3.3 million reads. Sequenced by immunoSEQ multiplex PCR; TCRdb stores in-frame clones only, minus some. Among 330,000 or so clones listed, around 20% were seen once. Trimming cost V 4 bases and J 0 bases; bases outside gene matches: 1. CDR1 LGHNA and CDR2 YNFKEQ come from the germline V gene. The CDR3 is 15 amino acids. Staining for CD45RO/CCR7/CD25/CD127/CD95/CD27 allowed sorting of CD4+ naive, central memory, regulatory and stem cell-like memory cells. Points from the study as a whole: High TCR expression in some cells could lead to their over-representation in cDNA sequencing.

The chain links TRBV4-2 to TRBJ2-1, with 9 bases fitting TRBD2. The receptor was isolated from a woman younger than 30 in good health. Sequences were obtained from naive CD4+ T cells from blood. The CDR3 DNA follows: TGTGCCAGCAGCCTTAGCGGGAGCTCCTACAATGAGCAGTTCTTC. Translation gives CASSLSGSSYNEQFF.